This T cell receptor beta chain originates from a study of beta chain features in type 1 diabetes. This CDR3 contains 16 residues. The germline gives CDR1 SQVTM, CDR2 ANQGSEA. The V gene end was trimmed by 6 bases and the J gene end by 0 bases; junction bases not matched to a gene: 12. The study reverse transcribed the entire isolated RNA, so it sequenced expressed TCRB transcripts. The data were produced by immunoSEQ multiplex PCR, yet TCRdb's version contains in-frame clones alone and is incomplete. The sample holds about 620,000 clones, 15% seen once. This clone was recorded a few times. The gene calls are TRBV29-1 and TRBJ1-1; 8 nucleotides match TRBD1. This TCR was sampled from a young man in good health. Material: naive CD4+ T cells from blood. The CDR3 bases are TGCAGCGTGGTCCGGACAGGGACCCCTCTGAACACTGAAGCTTTCTTT. The encoded protein is CSVVRTGTPLNTEAFF. The whole variable domain, remainder taken from reference TRBV29-1 and TRBJ1-1, is SAVISQKPSRDICQRGTSLTIQCQVDSQVTMMFWYRQQPGQSLTLIATANQGSEATYESGFVIDKFPISRPNLTFSTLTVSNMSPEDSSIYLCSVVRTGTPLNTEAFFGQGTRLTVV.